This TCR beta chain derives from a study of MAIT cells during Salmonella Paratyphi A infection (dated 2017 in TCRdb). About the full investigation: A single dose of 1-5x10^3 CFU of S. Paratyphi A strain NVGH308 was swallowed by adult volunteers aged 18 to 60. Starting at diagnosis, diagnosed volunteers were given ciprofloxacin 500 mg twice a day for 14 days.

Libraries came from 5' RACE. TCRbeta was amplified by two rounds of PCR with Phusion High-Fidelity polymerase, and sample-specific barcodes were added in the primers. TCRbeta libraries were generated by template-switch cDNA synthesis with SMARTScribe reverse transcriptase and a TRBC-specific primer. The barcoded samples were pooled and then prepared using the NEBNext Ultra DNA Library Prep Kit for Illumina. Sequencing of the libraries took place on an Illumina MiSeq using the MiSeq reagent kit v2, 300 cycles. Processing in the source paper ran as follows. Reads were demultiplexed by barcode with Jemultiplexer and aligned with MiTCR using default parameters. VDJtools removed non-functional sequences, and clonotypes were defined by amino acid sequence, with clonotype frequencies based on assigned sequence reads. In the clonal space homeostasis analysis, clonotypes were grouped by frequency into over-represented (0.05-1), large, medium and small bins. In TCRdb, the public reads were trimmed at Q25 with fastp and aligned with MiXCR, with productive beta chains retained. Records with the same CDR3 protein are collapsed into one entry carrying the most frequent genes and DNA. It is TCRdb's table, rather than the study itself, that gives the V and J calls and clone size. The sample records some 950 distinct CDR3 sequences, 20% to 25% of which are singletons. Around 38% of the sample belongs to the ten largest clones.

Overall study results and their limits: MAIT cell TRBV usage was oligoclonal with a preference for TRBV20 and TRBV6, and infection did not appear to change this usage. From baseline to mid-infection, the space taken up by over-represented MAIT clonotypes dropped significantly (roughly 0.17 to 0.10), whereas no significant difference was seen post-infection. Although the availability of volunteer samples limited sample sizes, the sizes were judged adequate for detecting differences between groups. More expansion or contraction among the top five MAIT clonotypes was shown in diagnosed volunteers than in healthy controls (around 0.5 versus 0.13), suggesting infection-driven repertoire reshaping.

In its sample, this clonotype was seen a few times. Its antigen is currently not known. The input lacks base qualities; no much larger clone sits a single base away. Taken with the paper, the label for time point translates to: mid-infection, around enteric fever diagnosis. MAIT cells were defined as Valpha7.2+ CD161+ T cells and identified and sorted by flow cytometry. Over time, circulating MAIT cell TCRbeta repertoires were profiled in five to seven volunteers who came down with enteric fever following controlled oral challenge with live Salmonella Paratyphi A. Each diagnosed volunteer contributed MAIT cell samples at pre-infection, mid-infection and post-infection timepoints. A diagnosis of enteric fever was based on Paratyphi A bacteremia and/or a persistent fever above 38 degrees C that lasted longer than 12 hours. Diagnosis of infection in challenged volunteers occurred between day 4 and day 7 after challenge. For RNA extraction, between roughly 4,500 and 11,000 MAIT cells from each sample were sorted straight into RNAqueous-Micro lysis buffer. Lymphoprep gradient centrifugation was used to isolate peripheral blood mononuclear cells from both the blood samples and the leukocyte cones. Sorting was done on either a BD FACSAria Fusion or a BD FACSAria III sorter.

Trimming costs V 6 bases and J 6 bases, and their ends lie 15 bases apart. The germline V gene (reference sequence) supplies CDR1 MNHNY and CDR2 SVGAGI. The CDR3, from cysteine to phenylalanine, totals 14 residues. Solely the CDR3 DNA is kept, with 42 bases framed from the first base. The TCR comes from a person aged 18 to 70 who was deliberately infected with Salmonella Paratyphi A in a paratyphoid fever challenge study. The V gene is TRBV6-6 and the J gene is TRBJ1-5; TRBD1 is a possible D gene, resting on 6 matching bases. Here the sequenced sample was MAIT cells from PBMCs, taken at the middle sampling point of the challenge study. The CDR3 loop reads CASSPREGGQPQHF. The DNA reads TGTGCCAGCAGCCCTCGGGAGGGGGGTCAGCCCCAGCATTTT.